This is a list of T cell receptor beta chains from one sample in a study of cytomegalovirus exposure and HLA in healthy donors. Assay used: immunoSEQ multiplex PCR; TCRdb lists only in-frame clones, some missing. The sample lists under 150,000 clones; 65% to 80% were seen once. The specimen sequenced was PBMCs. Every receptor here comes from a woman in her forties in good health and CMV-seronegative. CDR3s include the opening cysteine and the closing phenylalanine or tryptophan. Fields, in order: J gene, CDR3 length, V gene, clone size, D gene, CDR3 DNA, CDR3 protein. D genes are given only for firm matches. Clone sizes are given selectively: once, few, many, or a class where the clone is expanded.

>TRBJ2-3|16|TRBV29-1|.|TRBD2
TGCAGCGTTGAAGATCTGAGCGGGGCGAGCACAGATACGCAGTATTTT
CSVEDLSGASTDTQYF
>TRBJ2-3|14|TRBV29-1|.|TRBD2
TGCAGCGTTGAGGATCGGGGACTAGCGGCTACGCAGTATTTT
CSVEDRGLAATQYF
>TRBJ2-1|16|TRBV4-1|.|TRBD2
TGCGCCAGCAGCCAAGAAAAAGCGGGAGAGGGTTATGAGCAGTTCTTC
CASSQEKAGEGYEQFF
>TRBJ1-5|14|TRBV28|.|.
TGTGCCAGCAGTTTTGGCGACAACAATCAGCCCCAGCATTTT
CASSFGDNNQPQHF
>TRBJ1-5|14|TRBV19|.|.
TGTGCCAGTAGTATTGAGGGTGGCAATCAGCCCCAGCATTTT
CASSIEGGNQPQHF
>TRBJ1-2|14|TRBV7-5|.|.
.
CVRSLVGQGSGYTF
>TRBJ2-4|17|TRBV4-1|.|TRBD2
TGCGCCAGCAGCCATCTCGTGGGGGGCTACACAGCGGGGGCTCAGTACTTC
CASSHLVGGYTAGAQYF
>TRBJ2-7|15|TRBV5-4|.|TRBD2
TGTGCCAGCAGCTACGGGACTAGCGGGGGCTACGAGCAGTACTTC
CASSYGTSGGYEQYF
>TRBJ2-7|16|TRBV23-1|.|.
TGCGCCAGCAGTACCCCCCGTGAGGCCCTCTCCTACGAGCAGTACTTC
CASSTPREALSYEQYF
>TRBJ1-2|15|TRBV4-1|.|TRBD1
TGCGCCAGCAGCCCCGGGCAGGGGGTTGACTATGGCTACACCTTC
CASSPGQGVDYGYTF
>TRBJ2-4|16|TRBV5-5|.|TRBD1
TGTGCCAGCAGACCAGACAGGGTTCTAGCCAAAAACATTCAGTACTTC
CASRPDRVLAKNIQYF
>TRBJ2-5|15|TRBV9|.|TRBD2
TGTGCCAGCAGCGTAGGCGGGGGGGCTGGGGAGACCCAGTACTTC
CASSVGGGAGETQYF
>TRBJ1-2|13|TRBV5-4|.|.
TGTGCCAGCAGCTTTGGGGAGGACTATGGCTACACCTTC
CASSFGEDYGYTF
>TRBJ1-1|15|TRBV5-3|few|.
TGTGCCAGAAGCTTGGGTCGAAGGGGAATGGGTGAAGCTTTCTTT
CARSLGRRGMGEAFF
>TRBJ1-5|14|TRBV25-1|.|.
TGTGCCAGCAGTGAAGTCAGAAGCAATCAGCCCCAGCATTTT
CASSEVRSNQPQHF
>TRBJ1-2|14|TRBV27|.|TRBD1
TGTGCCAGCAGTTTCTCGACAGGGGCCTATGGCTACACCTTC
CASSFSTGAYGYTF
>TRBJ1-1|17|TRBV5-1|once|TRBD1
TGCGCCAGCAGCTTACTCGGACAGGGGGAAGGGAACACTGAAGCTTTCTTT
CASSLLGQGEGNTEAFF
>TRBJ2-1|13|TRBV29-1|few|.
TGCAGCGTTTCCCGGACAGCCAACAATGAGCAGTTCTTC
CSVSRTANNEQFF
>TRBJ2-2|14|TRBV30|.|.
TGTGCCTGGAGTCGTGGGCGAGACACCGGGGAGCTGTTTTTT
CAWSRGRDTGELFF
>TRBJ2-1|15|TRBV11-3|.|.
TGTGCCAGCAGCTTAGGGCGGAACCCCTACAATGAGCAGTTCTTC
CASSLGRNPYNEQFF
>TRBJ1-2|12|TRBV29-1|.|.
TGCAGCGTCCTGAGGGAAAGCTATGGCTACACCTTC
CSVLRESYGYTF
>TRBJ1-6|16|TRBV6-6|.|TRBD1
TGTGCCAGCAGTACGACAGGGCCGGTTGGAAATTCACCCCTCCACTTT
CASSTTGPVGNSPLHF
>TRBJ1-4|16|TRBV5-1|.|.
TGCGCCAGCAGCCGGACATTAAGGACCCCTAATGAAAAACTGTTTTTT
CASSRTLRTPNEKLFF
>TRBJ2-3|15|TRBV2|few|TRBD1
TGTGCCAGCAGATCAGACAGGGGCTCATTAGATACGCAGTATTTT
CASRSDRGSLDTQYF
>TRBJ2-4|16|TRBV28|.|TRBD1
TGTGCCAGCAGTTTAACAGGGGGCCTAGCCAAAAACATTCAGTACTTC
CASSLTGGLAKNIQYF
>TRBJ2-2|16|TRBV6-5|.|TRBD1
TGTGCCAGCAGTTACACCAGGGGGATTAACACCGGGGAGCTGTTTTTT
CASSYTRGINTGELFF
>TRBJ2-2|15|TRBV5-8|.|.
TGTGCCAGCAGCTTGTCCGGGACTAACACCGGGGAGCTGTTTTTT
CASSLSGTNTGELFF
>TRBJ2-5|14|TRBV30|.|.
TGTGCCTGGAGTCCGGGGGGCGTAGGGGAGACCCAGTACTTC
CAWSPGGVGETQYF
>TRBJ1-4|17|TRBV2|once|TRBD1
TGTGCCAGCACCGAATCCCACACAGGGGCGACATCTGAAAAACTGTTTTTT
CASTESHTGATSEKLFF
>TRBJ2-7|15|TRBV4-1|.|TRBD1
TGCGCCAGCAGCCAAGAAGGAGACAGGGGGTACGAGCAGTACTTC
CASSQEGDRGYEQYF
>TRBJ1-4|14|TRBV19|.|.
TGTGCCAGTAGTATCGGGGGGCCAGGTGAAAAACTGTTTTTT
CASSIGGPGEKLFF
>TRBJ2-1|16|TRBV7-6|.|TRBD2
TGTGCCAGCAGCTTAGGGACTAGCGGGAGAGATAATGAGCAGTTCTTC
CASSLGTSGRDNEQFF
>TRBJ2-1|18|TRBV4-1|.|.
TGCGCCAGCAGCCAAGATGGAGCCCGGGACTCAGCCTACAATGAGCAGTTCTTC
CASSQDGARDSAYNEQFF
>TRBJ2-7|12|TRBV6-5|.|.
TGTGCCAGCAGTTCAGGGGTCTACGAGCAGTACTTC
CASSSGVYEQYF
>TRBJ2-5|19|TRBV4-2|.|TRBD2
TGTGCCAGCAGCCCGGGGGGTGGTCTAGCGGGAGGGTCGGGGGAGACCCAGTACTTC
CASSPGGGLAGGSGETQYF
>TRBJ2-3|17|TRBV19|.|TRBD2
TGTGCCAGTAGTACCGGACTAGCGGGGGCCCGAACGGAGGCGCAGTATTTT
CASSTGLAGARTEAQYF
>TRBJ1-2|14|TRBV7-9|.|.
TGTGCCAGCAGCCCCGGGACTGATAACTATGGCTACACCTTC
CASSPGTDNYGYTF
>TRBJ2-7|13|TRBV10-1|.|.
TGCGCCAGCAGTGGGCACAGGGGAGGCGAGCAGTACTTC
CASSGHRGGEQYF
>TRBJ1-5|14|TRBV10-3|few|TRBD1
TGTGCCACCGGGGCACAGGGGGCTATTCAGCCCCAGCATTTT
CATGAQGAIQPQHF
>TRBJ2-6|14|TRBV6-1|.|.
TGTGCCAGCAGTGAAACTCGGGGGGCCAACGGCCTGACTTTC
CASSETRGANGLTF
>TRBJ2-6|16|TRBV4-2|.|TRBD1
TGTGCCAGCAGCCGGGACAGGGTCTCTGGGGCCAACGGCCTGACTTTC
CASSRDRVSGANGLTF
>TRBJ2-7|19|TRBV4-2|.|TRBD2
TGTGCCAGCAGCTCCCGACTAGCGGGAGGGCCTTCGTTAGACTACGAGCAGTACTTC
CASSSRLAGGPSLDYEQYF
>TRBJ2-7|13|TRBV14|.|TRBD1
TGTGCCAGCAGCCAAGACAGGGGGCGGGAGCAGTACTTC
CASSQDRGREQYF
>TRBJ2-7|16|TRBV10-1|.|.
TGCGCCAGCAGCGGGTCCGTGAAGACCACCACCTACGAGCAGTACTTC
CASSGSVKTTTYEQYF
>TRBJ2-1|12|TRBV28|.|.
TGTGCCAGCAGCCGGGACTCCCCTCGAGCTGTCTTC
CASSRDSPRAVF
>TRBJ2-3|14|TRBV9|few|.
TGTGCCAGCAGCGTGGCTAGCAAGATGGATACGCAGTATTTT
CASSVASKMDTQYF
>TRBJ1-3|14|TRBV27|.|TRBD1
TGTGCGTCAAGAGACAGGGGGTCTGGAAACACCATATATTTT
CASRDRGSGNTIYF
>TRBJ2-7|13|TRBV5-1|few|.
TGCGCCAGCAGCCCCGCCAGGGACTACGAGCAGTACTTC
CASSPARDYEQYF
>TRBJ1-2|13|TRBV7-2|.|.
TGTGCCAGCATCCTTAGGGGAATTGGAGGCTACACCTTC
CASILRGIGGYTF
>TRBJ1-2|17|TRBV7-8|.|TRBD1
TGTGCCAGCAGCGCTGGGACAGATCTTTTGACTAACTATGGCTACACCTTC
CASSAGTDLLTNYGYTF
>TRBJ2-2|17|TRBV4-1|.|TRBD2
TGCGCCAGCAGCCCGGGACTAGCGGGGGGGAACACCGGGGAGCTGTTTTTT
CASSPGLAGGNTGELFF
>TRBJ2-5|13|TRBV7-8|.|.
TGTGCCAGCAGCTTAGCTCTGCAAGAGACCCAGTACTTC
CASSLALQETQYF
>TRBJ2-1|15|TRBV9|.|TRBD2
TGTGCCAGCAGCCCTCCAGCGGGGGCCTTAGGTGAGCAGTTCTTC
CASSPPAGALGEQFF